The clone carrying this TCR beta chain was seen a few times. These data originate in a study of T cells in Graves' hyperthyroidism and ophthalmopathy. Germline assignment: CDR1 MNHNS and CDR2 SASEGT. With V trimmed by 3 bases and J by 2 bases, 2 bases remained unmatched. The CDR3 loop spans 14 amino acids. Template material for amplifying TCR beta CDR3 regions consisted of RNA transcripts. RT-PCR in the first round (using the HTBI primer set) targeted the TCR CDR3. TCRdb re-analysed the multiplex PCR reads in MiXCR, keeping a single row per CDR3 protein. Among a few hundred thousand distinct CDR3 sequences listed, 15% to 18% were seen once.

The chain links TRBV6-1 to TRBJ2-3; 7 bases line up with TRBD1. This TCR was recovered from a woman aged 18-29 years with Graves' hyperthyroidism. Sequenced material: blood. The CDR3 region has the DNA TGTGCCAGCAGTGACGGGACAGACACAGATACGCAGTATTTT. Encoded protein: CASSDGTDTDTQYF.